These T cell receptor beta chains were read from a single sample in a study of cytomegalovirus exposure and HLA in healthy donors. TCRdb's copy holds only in-frame clones and misses some; the assay was immunoSEQ multiplex PCR. In all, the sample yields about 96,000 clones. Source material: PBMCs. The receptors stem from a woman in her twenties or thirties in good health and CMV-seronegative. Each CDR3 is given with its conserved first and last residue. Fields, in order: J gene, CDR3 length, V gene, D gene, CDR3 DNA, CDR3 protein. The D gene is left open where the match is weak.

TRBJ2-7 | 14 | TRBV7-7 | - | TGTGCTAGCAGCTTAGGTGGGCCTTCTCAGGAGCAGTACTTC | CASSLGGPSQEQYF
TRBJ2-7 | 14 | TRBV19 | TRBD1 | TGTGCCAGTAGTAAGGGACAGGACTCCTACGAGCAGTACTTC | CASSKGQDSYEQYF
TRBJ1-1 | 15 | TRBV11-3 | - | TGTGCCAGCAGCTTAGGGACTACTATGAACACTGAAGCTTTCTTT | CASSLGTTMNTEAFF
TRBJ2-3 | 18 | TRBV18 | - | TGTGCCAGCTCACCCCCAGTAGGAGGGGCGCAATTTACAGATACGCAGTATTTT | CASSPPVGGAQFTDTQYF
TRBJ1-4 | 15 | TRBV7-9 | - | TGTGCCAGCAGCCTTAGGTTGGGAGGGGATGAAAAACTGTTTTTT | CASSLRLGGDEKLFF
TRBJ2-7 | 16 | TRBV11-2 | - | TGTGCCAGCAGCCGTCCCGCTGCGTCGAGCTCCTACGAGCAGTACTTC | CASSRPAASSSYEQYF
TRBJ1-1 | 17 | TRBV11-2 | TRBD1 | TGTGCCAGCAGCTACCGGACAGGGAGGGTGGGGAACACTGAAGCTTTCTTT | CASSYRTGRVGNTEAFF
TRBJ1-1 | 14 | TRBV6-1 | - | TGTGCCAGCCAATTCAGGGGAAAGGACACTGAAGCTTTCTTT | CASQFRGKDTEAFF
TRBJ2-1 | 12 | TRBV4-2 | - | TGTGCCAGCAGCCCTAATTACAATGAGCAGTTCTTC | CASSPNYNEQFF
TRBJ2-7 | 14 | TRBV5-1 | TRBD1 | TGCGCCAGCAGCACTCCCGGGACAGTTTACGAGCAGTACTTC | CASSTPGTVYEQYF
TRBJ1-3 | 15 | TRBV6-1 | - | TGTGCCAGCAGTTCCCCCCAGGGGTCCGGAAACACCATATATTTT | CASSSPQGSGNTIYF
TRBJ2-1 | 16 | TRBV5-1 | TRBD2 | TGCGCCAGCAGCGGAGGACTAGCGAGCCCTTACAATGAGCAGTTCTTC | CASSGGLASPYNEQFF
TRBJ1-2 | 13 | TRBV5-1 | - | TGCGCCAGCAGCTTGGCAGGGCGCTCTGGCTACACCTTC | CASSLAGRSGYTF
TRBJ1-2 | 14 | TRBV27 | - | TGTGCCAGCAGTTTGACTGGCGGGGACGGGGGCTACACCTTC | CASSLTGGDGGYTF
TRBJ2-3 | 15 | TRBV5-4 | TRBD2 | TGTGCCAGCAGCCGGACTAGCGGTTACACAGATACGCAGTATTTT | CASSRTSGYTDTQYF
TRBJ1-2 | 12 | TRBV6-1 | - | TGTGCCAGGGGCGGTGCCGGGAATGGCTACACCTTC | CARGGAGNGYTF
TRBJ1-2 | 13 | TRBV27 | - | TGTGCCAGCAGTTTATCGGTTTACAGTGGCTACACCTTC | CASSLSVYSGYTF
TRBJ2-3 | 14 | TRBV7-3 | - | TGTGCCAGCAGCGCCTCGGGGGACGGAGATACGCAGTATTTT | CASSASGDGDTQYF
TRBJ1-1 | 14 | TRBV6-1 | - | TGTGCCAGCAGTGAACGGAACCGCGGCACTGAAGCTTTCTTT | CASSERNRGTEAFF
TRBJ2-3 | 15 | TRBV30 | - | TGTGCCTGGAGCAGGAACGGGGGAAGCACAGATACGCAGTATTTT | CAWSRNGGSTDTQYF
TRBJ2-5 | 14 | TRBV10-3 | TRBD2 | TGTGCCATCAGTGATTTTAGCGGGGGTGAGACCCAGTACTTC | CAISDFSGGETQYF
TRBJ2-3 | 15 | TRBV5-1 | TRBD2 | TGCGCCAGCAGCTTGGAGGGACTAGCGGCAGATACGCAGTATTTT | CASSLEGLAADTQYF
TRBJ2-6 | 16 | TRBV5-5 | TRBD1 | TGTGCCAGGACAGGGCCTACCCTCTCTGGGGCCAACGTCCTGACTTTC | CARTGPTLSGANVLTF
TRBJ1-1 | 14 | TRBV7-9 | TRBD1 | TGTGCCAGCAGCCAGATAACAGGGGGCCCTGAAGCTTTCTTT | CASSQITGGPEAFF
TRBJ1-1 | 13 | TRBV7-8 | - | TGTGCCAGCAGCTTCCGGGAAGACACTGAAGCTTTCTTT | CASSFREDTEAFF
TRBJ1-1 | 15 | TRBV12-2 | - | TGTGCAAGTCGCTTCCCGGGACAGGGGGACACTGAAGCTTTCTTT | CASRFPGQGDTEAFF
TRBJ1-5 | 13 | TRBV9 | TRBD1 | TGTGCCAGCAGCGGACAGGGAGATCAGCCCCAGCATTTT | CASSGQGDQPQHF
TRBJ2-3 | 15 | TRBV5-1 | TRBD1 | TGCGCCAGCTTTTGGGGGGACAGGGTAAGAGATACGCAGTATTTT | CASFWGDRVRDTQYF
TRBJ2-1 | 15 | TRBV5-1 | TRBD2 | TGCGCCAGCAGCGAAATAGCGGGAGGGCCGGATGAGCAGTTCTTC | CASSEIAGGPDEQFF
TRBJ2-3 | 16 | TRBV9 | TRBD2 | TGTGCCAGCAGCGGGCCTAGCGGTCCTAGCACAGATACGCAGTATTTT | CASSGPSGPSTDTQYF
TRBJ1-4 | 16 | TRBV5-1 | TRBD1 | TGCGCCAGCAGCTTAAATCGACAGGGCGGGGATGAAAAACTGTTTTTT | CASSLNRQGGDEKLFF
TRBJ1-1 | 13 | TRBV29-1 | - | TGCAGCGTTGTCGGTGCAAGCAACACTGAAGCTTTCTTT | CSVVGASNTEAFF
TRBJ1-2 | 13 | TRBV7-8 | TRBD1 | TGTGCCAGCACGGGACAGGGTGGCTATGGCTACACCTTC | CASTGQGGYGYTF
TRBJ1-3 | 14 | TRBV28 | TRBD1 | TGTGCCAGCAGCCCAGGGGGTTCTGGAAACACCATATATTTT | CASSPGGSGNTIYF
TRBJ2-4 | 16 | TRBV7-9 | TRBD2 | TGTGCTAGCAGCTCCCGGGAGGGGGGGACCAAAAACATTCAGTACTTC | CASSSREGGTKNIQYF
TRBJ2-5 | 13 | TRBV7-9 | - | TGTGCCAGCAGCTTAGCGGGCCCCCGGGAGCAGTACTTC | CASSLAGPREQYF
TRBJ2-7 | 15 | TRBV18 | TRBD1 | TGTGCCAGCTCACCGTGGACAGGGGCGCCCTACGAGCAGTACTTC | CASSPWTGAPYEQYF
TRBJ1-5 | 15 | TRBV21-1 | - | TGTGCCAGCAGCCCCTACAACAGTAGCAATCAGCCCCAGCATTTT | CASSPYNSSNQPQHF
TRBJ1-3 | 14 | TRBV6-1 | - | TGTGCCAGCAGTGTCAGGGGTCCGGCGAACACCATATATTTT | CASSVRGPANTIYF
TRBJ2-1 | 15 | TRBV5-4 | TRBD2 | TGTGCCAGCAGCCCTACTAGCGGTCTGAGGAATGAGCAGTTCTTC | CASSPTSGLRNEQFF
TRBJ1-1 | 13 | TRBV29-1 | - | TGCAGCGTCTTAACAGGCCCCGACACTGAAGCTTTCTTT | CSVLTGPDTEAFF